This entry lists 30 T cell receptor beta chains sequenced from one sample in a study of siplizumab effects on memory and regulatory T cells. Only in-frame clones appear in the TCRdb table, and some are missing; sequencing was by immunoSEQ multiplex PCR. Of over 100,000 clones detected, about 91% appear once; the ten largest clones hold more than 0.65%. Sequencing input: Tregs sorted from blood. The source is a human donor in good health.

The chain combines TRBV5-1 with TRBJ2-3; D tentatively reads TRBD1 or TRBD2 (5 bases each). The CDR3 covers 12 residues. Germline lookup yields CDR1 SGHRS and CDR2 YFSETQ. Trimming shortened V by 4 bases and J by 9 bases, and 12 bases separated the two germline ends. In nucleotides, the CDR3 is TGCGCCAGCAGCCCTCAAGGGGAGACGCAGTATTTT. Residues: CASSPQGETQYF.

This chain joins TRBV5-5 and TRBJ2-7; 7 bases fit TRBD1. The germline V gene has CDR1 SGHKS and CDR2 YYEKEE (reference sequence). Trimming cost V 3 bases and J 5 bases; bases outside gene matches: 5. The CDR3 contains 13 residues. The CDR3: CASSYPGQNEQYF. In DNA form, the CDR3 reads TGTGCCAGCAGCTATCCGGGACAGAACGAGCAGTACTTC.

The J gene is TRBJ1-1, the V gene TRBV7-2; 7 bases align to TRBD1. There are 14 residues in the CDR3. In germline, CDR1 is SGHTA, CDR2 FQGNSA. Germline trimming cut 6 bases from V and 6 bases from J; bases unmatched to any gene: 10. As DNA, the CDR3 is TGTGCCAGCAGGCCTGACAGGGCTACCTCTGAAGCTTTCTTT. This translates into CASRPDRATSEAFF. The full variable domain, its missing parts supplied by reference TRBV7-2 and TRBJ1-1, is GAGVSQSPSNKVTEKGKDVELRCDPISGHTALYWYRQSLGQGLEFLIYFQGNSAPDKSGLPSDRFSAERTGGSVSTLTIQRTQQEDSAVYLCASRPDRATSEAFFGQGTRLTVV.

In DNA, the CDR3 is TGTGCCAGCAGCTTAGGACAGGGGGTACTGTACGAGCAGTACTTC. It encodes CASSLGQGVLYEQYF. The J gene is TRBJ2-7, the V gene TRBV7-9, with TRBD1 matching over 9 bases. V trimming: 1 base; J trimming: 4 bases; junction bases outside the gene matches: 5. The CDR3 has 15 amino acids. The germline V gene has CDR1 SEHNR and CDR2 FQNEAQ (reference sequence).

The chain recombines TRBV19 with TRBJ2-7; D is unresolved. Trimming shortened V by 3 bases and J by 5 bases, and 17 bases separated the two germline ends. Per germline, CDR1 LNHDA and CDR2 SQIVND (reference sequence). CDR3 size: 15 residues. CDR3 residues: CASSMGGRVTDEQYF. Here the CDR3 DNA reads TGTGCCAGTAGTATGGGCGGCCGGGTGACGGACGAGCAGTACTTC.

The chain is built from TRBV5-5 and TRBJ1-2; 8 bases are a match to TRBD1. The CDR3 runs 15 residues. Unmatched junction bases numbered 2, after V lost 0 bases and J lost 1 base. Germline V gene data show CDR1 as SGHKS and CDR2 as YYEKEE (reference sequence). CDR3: CASSLAGTGNYGYTF. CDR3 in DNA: TGTGCCAGCAGCTTGGCTGGGACAGGTAACTATGGCTACACCTTC.

DNA of the CDR3: TGCGCCAGCAGCTTGGCACAGGGGGCGTTTGGCTACACCTTC. Amino acids: CASSLAQGAFGYTF. V and J are TRBV5-1 and TRBJ1-2, with 9 bases aligning to TRBD1. CDR3 length: 14 residues. V shed 0 bases, J shed 7 bases, and the junction held 4 bases outside the gene matches. From germline, CDR1 is SGHRS and CDR2 YFSETQ.

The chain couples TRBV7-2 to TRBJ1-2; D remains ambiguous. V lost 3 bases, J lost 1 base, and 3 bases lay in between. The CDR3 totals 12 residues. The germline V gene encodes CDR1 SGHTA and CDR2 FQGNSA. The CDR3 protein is CASSLHNYGYTF. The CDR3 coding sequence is TGTGCCAGCAGCTTGCATAACTATGGCTACACCTTC. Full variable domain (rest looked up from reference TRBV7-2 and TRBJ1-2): GAGVSQSPSNKVTEKGKDVELRCDPISGHTALYWYRQSLGQGLEFLIYFQGNSAPDKSGLPSDRFSAERTGGSVSTLTIQRTQQEDSAVYLCASSLHNYGYTFGSGTRLTVV.

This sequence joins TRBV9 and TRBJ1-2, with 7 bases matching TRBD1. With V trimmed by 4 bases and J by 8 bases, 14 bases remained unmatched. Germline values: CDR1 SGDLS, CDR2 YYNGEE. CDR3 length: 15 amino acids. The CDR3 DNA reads TGTGCCAGCAGCCCCCAGGGGGGCCCCGCTCAGGGCTACACCTTC. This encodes CASSPQGGPAQGYTF.

The CDR3 sequence is CASSMRGSMNTEAFF. CDR3 nucleotide sequence: TGTGCCAGTAGTATGAGGGGGTCCATGAACACTGAAGCTTTCTTT. The chain recombines TRBV19 with TRBJ1-1; a possible D gene is TRBD1 (6 bases). From germline, CDR1 is LNHDA and CDR2 SQIVND (reference sequence). The CDR3 spans 15 residues. V gave up 3 bases and J gave up 0 bases, with 11 bases separating them.

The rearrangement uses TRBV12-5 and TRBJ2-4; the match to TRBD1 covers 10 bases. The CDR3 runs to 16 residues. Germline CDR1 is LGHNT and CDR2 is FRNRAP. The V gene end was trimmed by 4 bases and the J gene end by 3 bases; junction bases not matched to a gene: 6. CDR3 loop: CASGSGQGNSKNIQYF. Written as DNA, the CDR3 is TGTGCTAGTGGTTCGGGACAGGGGAACAGCAAAAACATTCAGTACTTC.

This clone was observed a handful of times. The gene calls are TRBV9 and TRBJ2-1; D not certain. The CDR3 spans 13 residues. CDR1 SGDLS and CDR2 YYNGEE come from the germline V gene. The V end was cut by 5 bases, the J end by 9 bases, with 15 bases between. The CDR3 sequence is CASSLVDRGEQFF. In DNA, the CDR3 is TGTGCCAGCAGTCTTGTTGATCGTGGTGAGCAGTTCTTC.

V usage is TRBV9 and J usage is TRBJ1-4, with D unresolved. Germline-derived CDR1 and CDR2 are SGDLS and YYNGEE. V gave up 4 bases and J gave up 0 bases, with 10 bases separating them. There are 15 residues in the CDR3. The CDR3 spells CASSPLPTTNEKLFF. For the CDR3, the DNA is TGTGCCAGCAGCCCTCTCCCGACAACTAATGAAAAACTGTTTTTT.

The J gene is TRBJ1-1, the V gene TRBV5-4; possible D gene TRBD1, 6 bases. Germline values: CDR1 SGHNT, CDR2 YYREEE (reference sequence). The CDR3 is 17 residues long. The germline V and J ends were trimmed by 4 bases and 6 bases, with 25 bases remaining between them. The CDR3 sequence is CASSPGGGGLVLSEAFF. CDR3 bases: TGTGCCAGCAGCCCGGGCGGGGGCGGCCTGGTTTTATCTGAAGCTTTCTTT.

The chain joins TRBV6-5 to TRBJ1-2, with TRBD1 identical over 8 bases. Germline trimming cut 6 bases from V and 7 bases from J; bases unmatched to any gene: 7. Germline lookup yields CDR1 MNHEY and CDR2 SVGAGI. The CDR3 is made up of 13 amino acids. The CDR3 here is CASRITGGGGYTF. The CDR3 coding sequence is TGTGCCAGCAGAATAACAGGGGGAGGTGGCTACACCTTC.

CDR3: CASSLIPFRTVTGELFF. The CDR3 DNA is TGTGCCAGCAGCTTAATCCCCTTTCGAACCGTCACCGGGGAGCTGTTTTTT. The chain uses TRBV7-8 and TRBJ2-2; D gene ambiguous. Per germline, CDR1 SGHVS and CDR2 FQNEAQ. Deletions cut 2 bases from V and 4 bases from J, with 17 bases between. This CDR3 spans 17 amino acids.

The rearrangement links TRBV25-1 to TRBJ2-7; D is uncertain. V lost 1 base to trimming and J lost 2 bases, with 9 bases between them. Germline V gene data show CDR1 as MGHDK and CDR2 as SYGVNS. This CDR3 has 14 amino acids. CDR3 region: CASSEFGVAYEQYF. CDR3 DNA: TGTGCCAGCAGTGAATTTGGGGTAGCCTACGAGCAGTACTTC.

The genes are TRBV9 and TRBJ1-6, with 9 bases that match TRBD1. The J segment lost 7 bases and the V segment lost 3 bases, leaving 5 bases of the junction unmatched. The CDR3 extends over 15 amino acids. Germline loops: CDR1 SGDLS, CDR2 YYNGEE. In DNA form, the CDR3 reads TGTGCCAGCAGCGCCCCGGGACAGGGAAATTCACCCCTCCACTTT. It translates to CASSAPGQGNSPLHF.

In DNA form, the CDR3 reads TGTGCCAGCAGTGAGTTACCGACTGAAGCCTACGAGCAGTACTTC. Its translation: CASSELPTEAYEQYF. This chain connects TRBV6-1 to TRBJ2-7; D is uncertain. The V end lost 3 bases, the J end lost 2 bases, and 14 bases lay between the germline ends. The germline V gene encodes CDR1 MNHNS and CDR2 SASEGT. The CDR3 has 15 residues.

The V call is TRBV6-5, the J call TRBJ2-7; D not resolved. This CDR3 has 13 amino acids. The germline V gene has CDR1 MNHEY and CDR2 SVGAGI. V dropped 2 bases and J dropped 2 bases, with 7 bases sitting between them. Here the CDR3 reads CASSYILTYEQYF. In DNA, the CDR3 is TGTGCCAGCAGTTACATTTTAACCTACGAGCAGTACTTC.

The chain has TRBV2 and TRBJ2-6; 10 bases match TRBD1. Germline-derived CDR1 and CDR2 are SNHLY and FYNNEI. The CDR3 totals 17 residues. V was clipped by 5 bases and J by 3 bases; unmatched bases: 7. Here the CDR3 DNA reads TGTGCCAGCAGTCCCGGGACAGGGGCCCGTGGGGCCAACGTCCTGACTTTC. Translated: CASSPGTGARGANVLTF. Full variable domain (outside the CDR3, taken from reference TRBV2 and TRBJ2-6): EPEVTQTPSHQVTQMGQEVILRCVPISNHLYFYWYRQILGQKVEFLVSFYNNEISEKSEIFDDQFSVERPDGSNFTLKIRSTKLEDSAMYFCASSPGTGARGANVLTFGAGSRLTVL.

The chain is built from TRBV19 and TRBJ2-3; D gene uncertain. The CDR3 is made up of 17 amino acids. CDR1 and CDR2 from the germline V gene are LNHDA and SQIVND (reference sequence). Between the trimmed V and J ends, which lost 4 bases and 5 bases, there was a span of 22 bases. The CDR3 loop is CASSNFGRLILGDTQYF. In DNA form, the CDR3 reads TGTGCCAGTAGTAATTTTGGACGGCTGATATTGGGAGATACGCAGTATTTT.

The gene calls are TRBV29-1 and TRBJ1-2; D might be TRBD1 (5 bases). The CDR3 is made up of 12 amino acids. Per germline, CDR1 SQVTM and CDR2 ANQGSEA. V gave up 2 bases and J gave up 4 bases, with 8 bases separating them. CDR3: CSVEIGTYGYTF. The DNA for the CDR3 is TGCAGCGTTGAAATAGGGACCTATGGCTACACCTTC.

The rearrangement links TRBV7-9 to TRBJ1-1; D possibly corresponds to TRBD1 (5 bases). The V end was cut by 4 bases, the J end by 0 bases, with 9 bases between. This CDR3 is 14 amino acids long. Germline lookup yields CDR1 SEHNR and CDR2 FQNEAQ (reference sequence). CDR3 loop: CASSSSGLNTEAFF. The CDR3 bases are TGTGCCAGCAGCTCATCAGGGTTGAACACTGAAGCTTTCTTT.

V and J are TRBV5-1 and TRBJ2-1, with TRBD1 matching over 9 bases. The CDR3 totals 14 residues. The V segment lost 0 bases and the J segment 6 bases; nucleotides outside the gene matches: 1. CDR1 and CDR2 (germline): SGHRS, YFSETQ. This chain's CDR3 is CASSLGQGGNEQFF. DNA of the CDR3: TGCGCCAGCAGCTTGGGACAGGGGGGCAATGAGCAGTTCTTC.

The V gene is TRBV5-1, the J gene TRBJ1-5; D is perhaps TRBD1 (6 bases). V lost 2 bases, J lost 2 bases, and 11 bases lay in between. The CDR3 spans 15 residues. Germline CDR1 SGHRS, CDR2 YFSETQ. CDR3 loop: CASSLEGQRNQPQHF. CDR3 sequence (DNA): TGCGCCAGCAGCTTAGAGGGACAACGCAATCAGCCCCAGCATTTT.

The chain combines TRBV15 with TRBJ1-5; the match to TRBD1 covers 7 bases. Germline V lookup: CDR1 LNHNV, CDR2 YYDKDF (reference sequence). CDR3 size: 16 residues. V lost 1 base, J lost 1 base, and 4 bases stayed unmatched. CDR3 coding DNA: TGTGCCACCAGCAGAGGGGCCAGGGGGAGCAATCAGCCCCAGCATTTT. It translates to CATSRGARGSNQPQHF.

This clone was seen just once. This chain's CDR3 is CASSPSGGKETQYF. The CDR3, as DNA: TGTGCCAGCAGCCCTAGCGGGGGGAAGGAGACCCAGTACTTC. The genes are TRBV7-9 and TRBJ2-5, with 11 positions matching TRBD2. CDR3 length: 14 amino acids. The germline CDR1 and CDR2 sequences are SEHNR and FQNEAQ (reference sequence). The V segment lost 5 bases and the J segment 5 bases; nucleotides outside the gene matches: 4. Filled out from reference TRBV7-9 and TRBJ2-5, the complete variable domain reads DTGVSQNPRHKITKRGQNVTFRCDPISEHNRLYWYRQTLGQGPEFLTYFQNEAQLEKSRLLSDRFSAERPKGSFSTLEIQRTEQGDSAMYLCASSPSGGKETQYFGPGTRLLVL.

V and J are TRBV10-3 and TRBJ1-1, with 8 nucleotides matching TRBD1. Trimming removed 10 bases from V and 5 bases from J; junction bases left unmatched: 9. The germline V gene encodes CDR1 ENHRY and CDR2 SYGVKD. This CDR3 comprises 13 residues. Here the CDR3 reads CATQTGAKTEAFF. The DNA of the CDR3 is TGTGCCACCCAGACAGGGGCAAAAACTGAAGCTTTCTTT.

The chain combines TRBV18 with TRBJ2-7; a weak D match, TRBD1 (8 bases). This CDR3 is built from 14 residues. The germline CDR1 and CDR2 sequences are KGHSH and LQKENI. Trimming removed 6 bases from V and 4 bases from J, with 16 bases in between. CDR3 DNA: TGTGCCAGCTCTCGCACAGGGGGGGGTTACGAGCAGTACTTC. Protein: CASSRTGGGYEQYF.